This T cell receptor (beta chain) was obtained from a study of blood T cell repertoires in COVID-19. After removal of 7 bases from V and 3 bases from J, the junction contained 11 bases not matched to a gene. Germline V gene sequence: CDR1 MNHEY, CDR2 SVGEGT. This CDR3 is 15 amino acids long. This table comes from immunoSEQ multiplex PCR, and its TCRdb copy is limited to in-frame clones, with some not included. Here the sample spans a few hundred thousand clones, roughly 80% being singletons. This TCR derives from a woman aged 80 or older with acute or convalescent COVID-19. The sample taken for sequencing was peripheral blood. The rearrangement links TRBV6-2 or TRBV6-3 to TRBJ2-7; 8 nucleotides line up with TRBD2. The CDR3 reads CASTPSGSGGYEQYF. In DNA form, the CDR3 reads TGTGCCAGCACCCCCTCAGGAAGCGGGGGCTACGAGCAGTACTTC.